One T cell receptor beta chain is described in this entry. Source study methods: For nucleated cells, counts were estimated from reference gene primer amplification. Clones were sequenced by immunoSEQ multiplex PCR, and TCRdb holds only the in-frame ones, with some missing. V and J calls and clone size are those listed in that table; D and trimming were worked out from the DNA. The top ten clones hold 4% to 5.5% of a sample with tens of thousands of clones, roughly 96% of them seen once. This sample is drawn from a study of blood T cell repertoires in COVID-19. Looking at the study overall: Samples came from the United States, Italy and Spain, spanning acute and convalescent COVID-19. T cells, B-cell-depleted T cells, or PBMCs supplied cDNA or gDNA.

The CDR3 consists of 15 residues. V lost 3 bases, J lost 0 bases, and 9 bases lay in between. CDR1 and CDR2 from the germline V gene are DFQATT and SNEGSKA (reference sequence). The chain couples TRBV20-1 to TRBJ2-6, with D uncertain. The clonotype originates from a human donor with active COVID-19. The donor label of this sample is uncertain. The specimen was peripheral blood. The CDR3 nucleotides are TGCAGTGCTAGTCCTCCCGGCTCTGGGGCCAACGTCCTGACTTTC. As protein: CSASPPGSGANVLTF.